The T cell receptor beta chain described here comes from a study of blood T cell repertoires in COVID-19. On the study more broadly: Researchers got acute and convalescent COVID-19 samples from the United States, Italy and Spain.

Here immunoSEQ multiplex PCR was the method, and the copy in TCRdb shows in-frame clones only, minus some. The sample lists 350,000 to 500,000 clones; about 88% were seen once. Germline CDR1 reads SGHDT; CDR2 reads YYEEEE. V was clipped by 0 bases and J by 9 bases, with 13 bases between them. CDR3 length: 13 residues. This receptor was taken from a woman younger than 35 who had been exposed to COVID-19. The chain recombines TRBV5-6 with TRBJ2-7; D might be TRBD1 (5 bases). Source material: PBMCs or T cells enriched from blood (not recorded which). This chain's CDR3 is CASSLAVGLGQYF. The CDR3 bases are TGTGCCAGCAGCTTGGCGGTGGGGCTGGGGCAGTACTTC.